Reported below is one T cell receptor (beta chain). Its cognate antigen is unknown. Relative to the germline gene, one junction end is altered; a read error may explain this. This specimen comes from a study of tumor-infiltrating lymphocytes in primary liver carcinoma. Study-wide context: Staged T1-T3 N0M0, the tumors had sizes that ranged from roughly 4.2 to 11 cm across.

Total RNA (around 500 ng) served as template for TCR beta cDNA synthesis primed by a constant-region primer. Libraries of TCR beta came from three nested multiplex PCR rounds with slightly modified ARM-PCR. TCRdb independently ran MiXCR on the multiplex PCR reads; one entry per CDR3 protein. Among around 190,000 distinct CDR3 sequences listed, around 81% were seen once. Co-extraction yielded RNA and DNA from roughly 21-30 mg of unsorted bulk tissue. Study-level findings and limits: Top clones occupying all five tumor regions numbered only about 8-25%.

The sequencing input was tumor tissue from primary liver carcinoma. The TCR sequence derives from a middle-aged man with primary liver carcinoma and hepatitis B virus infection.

The CDR3 sequence: CASSQDRDNGYYKQYF. DNA for the CDR3: TGTGCCAGCAGCCAAGATAGGGATAACGGGTACTACAAGCAGTACTTC. The V and J genes are TRBV4-2 and TRBJ2-7; D is unresolved. Germline V lookup: CDR1 LGHNA, CDR2 YNFKEQ. This CDR3 comprises 16 residues.